The rows below give T cell receptor beta chains drawn from one sample of a study of CD4 T cells in relation to SARS-CoV-2 and coronaviruses. The protocol was immunoSEQ multiplex PCR, while the TCRdb copy is restricted to in-frame clones and leaves out a portion. The sample includes 25,000 to 30,000 clones, around 80% seen only once; the top ten take roughly 15%. No antigen is known for these receptors. Input material: CD4+ T cells from PBMCs, cultured in vitro. The receptors were sampled from a human donor in good health. Both conserved end residues are part of each CDR3. Each record gives: D gene, V gene, J gene, clone size, CDR3 protein, CDR3 DNA. D genes are given only for firm matches. Where a row states a size, it is once, few, many or the class of an expanded clone; other rows omit it.

>NA|TRBV4-3|TRBJ2-1|NA
CASSQLEGNRANEQFF
TGCGCCAGCAGCCAATTGGAGGGTAATAGGGCCAATGAGCAGTTCTTC
>NA|TRBV11-2|TRBJ2-3|NA
CASSLVEGATQYF
TGTGCCAGCAGCTTAGTAGAGGGAGCTACGCAGTATTTT
>TRBD1|TRBV6-5|TRBJ1-6|once
CASSYDRGNNSPLHF
TGTGCCAGCAGTTACGACAGGGGCAATAATTCACCCCTCCACTTT
>NA|TRBV14|TRBJ1-4|NA
CASSRTGSGEKLFF
TGTGCCAGCAGCCGAACAGGGTCCGGTGAAAAACTGTTTTTT
>NA|TRBV30|TRBJ2-7|NA
CACTTDSLSYEQYF
TGTGCCTGTACTACGGACAGCCTCTCCTACGAGCAGTACTTC
>NA|TRBV2|TRBJ2-7|few
CASSIRSGEYEQYF
TGTGCCAGCAGTATTAGGTCAGGGGAGTACGAGCAGTACTTC
>TRBD2|TRBV5-1|TRBJ2-3|NA
CASNKAGALDTQYF
TGCGCCAGCAATAAAGCGGGAGCCCTGGATACGCAGTATTTT
>TRBD2|TRBV18|TRBJ2-7|NA
CASSPRSGDSYEQYF
TGTGCCAGCTCACCACGTAGCGGGGATTCCTACGAGCAGTACTTC
>TRBD2|TRBV9|TRBJ2-2|NA
CASSPGTSVTGELFF
TGTGCCAGCAGCCCGGGGACTAGCGTAACCGGGGAGCTGTTTTTT
>NA|TRBV4-1|TRBJ1-2|NA
CASSQGTGDNYGYTF
TGCGCCAGCAGCCAAGGGACGGGAGATAACTATGGCTACACCTTC
>NA|TRBV5-1|TRBJ2-1|NA
CASIPVGGSYNEQFF
TGCGCCAGCATACCGGTGGGGGGCTCCTACAATGAGCAGTTCTTC
>TRBD2|TRBV12-3/TRBV12-4|TRBJ2-7|NA
CASSLRGVYEQYF
TGTGCCAGCAGTTTACGGGGGGTATACGAGCAGTACTTC
>NA|TRBV12-3/TRBV12-4|TRBJ1-1|NA
CASRGAVTEAFF
TGTGCCAGCAGAGGGGCGGTAACTGAAGCTTTCTTT
>NA|TRBV7-8|TRBJ2-3|NA
CASSSFLALTDTQYF
TGTGCCAGCAGCTCGTTCCTAGCCCTCACAGATACGCAGTATTTT
>TRBD2|TRBV7-2|TRBJ2-7|NA
CASRTSGLSSYEQYF
TGTGCCAGCCGGACTAGCGGTCTGAGCTCCTACGAGCAGTACTTC
>NA|TRBV4-3|TRBJ2-5|NA
CASSQDQRVAETQYF
TGCGCCAGCAGCCAAGATCAGCGGGTAGCAGAGACCCAGTACTTC
>TRBD1|TRBV2|TRBJ1-1|few
CASSVRGLGTEAFF
TGTGCCAGCAGTGTTAGGGGGCTGGGCACTGAAGCTTTCTTT
>NA|TRBV10-1|TRBJ1-4|NA
CASSEGQLKEKLFF
TGCGCCAGCAGTGAGGGACAGCTCAAGGAAAAACTGTTTTTT
>NA|TRBV2|TRBJ2-3|NA
CASSADTDTQYF
TGTGCCAGCAGTGCCGACACAGATACGCAGTATTTT
>NA|TRBV19|TRBJ2-7|NA
CASSMLGPSYEQYF
TGTGCCAGTAGTATGTTGGGGCCATCCTACGAGCAGTACTTC
>NA|TRBV7-8|TRBJ2-5|NA
CASSRSQRLPEYPQYF
TGTGCCAGCAGCCGATCGCAGCGGTTGCCGGAGTACCCCCAGTACTTC
>TRBD1|TRBV6-5|TRBJ1-1|NA
CASSPTGPNTEAFF
TGTGCCAGCAGCCCGACAGGGCCGAACACTGAAGCTTTCTTT
>TRBD1|TRBV19|TRBJ1-1|once
CASRRGQGTGTEAFF
TGTGCCAGTAGGCGGGGACAGGGGACGGGCACTGAAGCTTTCTTT
>NA|TRBV6-5|TRBJ1-2|NA
CASRGLLRDTYGYTF
TGTGCCAGCAGGGGACTTTTACGGGATACCTATGGCTACACCTTC
>NA|TRBV21-1|TRBJ1-4|NA
CASTGTEREYNEKLFF
TGTGCCAGCACCGGCACGGAAAGAGAGTATAATGAAAAACTGTTTTTT
>NA|TRBV20-1|TRBJ2-7|NA
CSASGGQRGAYEQYF
TGCAGTGCTAGTGGGGGACAGCGGGGAGCCTACGAGCAGTACTTC
>NA|TRBV27|TRBJ1-2|NA
CASSLFGTGRANYGYTF
TGTGCCAGCAGTTTATTCGGTACGGGCCGAGCTAACTATGGCTACACCTTC
>TRBD2|TRBV2|TRBJ2-2|NA
CASSRTSGSAGELFF
TGTGCCAGCAGCCGGACTAGCGGGAGCGCCGGGGAGCTGTTTTTT
>TRBD1|TRBV6-5|TRBJ1-2|NA
CASSFGTANYGYTF
TGTGCCAGCAGCTTCGGGACAGCTAACTATGGCTACACCTTC
>NA|TRBV7-9|TRBJ1-1|NA
CASSLPGKPNTEAFF
TGTGCCAGCAGCTTACCGGGGAAACCGAACACTGAAGCTTTCTTT
>NA|TRBV10-1|TRBJ1-3|NA
CASQGSGNTIYF
TGCGCCAGCCAGGGATCTGGAAACACCATATATTTT
>NA|TRBV7-9|TRBJ2-3|NA
CASSPDADTQYF
TGTGCCAGCAGCCCTGACGCAGATACGCAGTATTTT
>NA|TRBV2|TRBJ2-2|NA
CASSELGVNTGELFF
TGTGCCAGCAGTGAACTTGGAGTGAACACCGGGGAGCTGTTTTTT
>NA|TRBV19|TRBJ1-3|few
CASSIGAGPGNTIYF
TGTGCCAGTAGTATAGGGGCAGGCCCTGGAAACACCATATATTTT
>NA|TRBV9|TRBJ2-3|NA
CASSVGVGPDTQYF
TGTGCCAGCAGCGTAGGGGTAGGGCCAGATACGCAGTATTTT